This T cell receptor beta chain was captured in a study of T cells in localized non-small cell lung cancer. Study findings and constraints: Longer overall survival was linked to higher blood T cell density.

This table comes from immunoSEQ multiplex PCR, and its TCRdb copy is limited to in-frame clones, with some not included. The sample shows tens of thousands of clones, 75% to 90% of them seen only once. V lost 0 bases, J lost 2 bases, and 10 bases lay in between. Germline V lookup: CDR1 SGHRS, CDR2 YFSETQ. CDR3 length equals 15 residues. With regard to this clone: Antigen unknown.

The chain is built from TRBV5-1 and TRBJ2-3; no definite D call. The material was peripheral blood, obtained before any cancer treatment. This receptor was identified in a woman aged 35-75 years with stage I lung adenocarcinoma. This chain's CDR3 is CASSLDGSDTDTQYF. CDR3 DNA: TGCGCCAGCAGCTTGGACGGGTCAGACACAGATACGCAGTATTTT.